This TCR beta chain was found in a study of CD8 T cells in Susac syndrome. Germline V gene lookup returns CDR1 DFQATT and CDR2 SNEGSKA (reference sequence). The CDR3 runs to 12 residues. V lost 0 bases and J lost 7, with 6 bases in between. Random hexamers were used to reverse transcribe an amount of about 0.5 to 1 ug RNA. One entry per CDR3 protein, called by TCRdb with MiXCR from the immunoSEQ multiplex PCR reads. This table holds some 57,000 distinct CDR3 sequences, approximately 92% found once. The clonotype comes from a human donor in good health. The sequencing sample was made of CD8+ T cells from PBMCs. The rearrangement joins TRBV20-1 to TRBJ2-2, with D uncertain. The CDR3 DNA reads as TGCAGTGCTAGAGATCTGAACGGGGAGCTGTTTTTT. As protein: CSARDLNGELFF.